This TCR beta chain stems from a study of cytomegalovirus exposure and HLA in healthy donors. General study points: In a later analysis, HLA-C alleles had the fewest associated TCRs, DRB1 alleles the most. Researchers counted approximately 160 TCR beta chains as cytomegalovirus-associated. In a later analysis, most CMV-associated TCR beta chains appeared HLA-restricted.

On this clone: The antigen is unknown.

Primers: 60 Vbeta forward and 13 Jbeta reverse. The assay was immunoSEQ multiplex PCR, and TCRdb's table has in-frame clones only and misses some. The specimen's table records 190,000 or so clones. This CDR3 region has 11 residues. Germline V gene lookup returns CDR1 SNHLY and CDR2 FYNNEI. Unmatched junction bases numbered 2, after V lost 8 bases and J lost 5 bases. This clonotype was sampled from a boy between 5 and 17 years old in good health and CMV-seronegative. This rearrangement joins TRBV2 to TRBJ2-5; TRBD2 matches at 7 bases. Input material: PBMCs. The CDR3 spells CASGREETQYF. For the CDR3, the DNA is TGTGCCAGCGGGAGGGAGGAGACCCAGTACTTC.